The present entry profiles one T cell receptor (beta chain) with its context. The target antigen is unknown. The CDR3 consists of 16 residues. V dropped 4 bases and J dropped 3 bases, with 17 bases sitting between them. Germline lookup yields CDR1 LGHDT and CDR2 YNNKEL (reference sequence). This entry comes from a study of blood T cells in healthy people across ages. Study-wide results and caveats: The diversity estimates, figures obtained from one million T cells, were considered underestimates.

It was with a sample-barcoded 5' primer and a J-beta primer mix that a second PCR of about 6 to 12 cycles was run. TCRdb itself ran the 5' RACE reads through MiXCR, one entry per CDR3 protein. This table has some 1.8 million distinct CDR3 sequences, around 42% appearing once. Healthy Russian Caucasian donors spanned ages roughly 6 to 90 years. V gene TRBV3-1 combines with J gene TRBJ2-3; D is perhaps TRBD1 (6 bases). The sequence was obtained from a human donor in good health. Sequenced sample: blood. CDR3 DNA: TGTGCCAGCAGCCCTGTGGACAGCTGGGGGACAGATACGCAGTATTTT. It yields the protein CASSPVDSWGTDTQYF.